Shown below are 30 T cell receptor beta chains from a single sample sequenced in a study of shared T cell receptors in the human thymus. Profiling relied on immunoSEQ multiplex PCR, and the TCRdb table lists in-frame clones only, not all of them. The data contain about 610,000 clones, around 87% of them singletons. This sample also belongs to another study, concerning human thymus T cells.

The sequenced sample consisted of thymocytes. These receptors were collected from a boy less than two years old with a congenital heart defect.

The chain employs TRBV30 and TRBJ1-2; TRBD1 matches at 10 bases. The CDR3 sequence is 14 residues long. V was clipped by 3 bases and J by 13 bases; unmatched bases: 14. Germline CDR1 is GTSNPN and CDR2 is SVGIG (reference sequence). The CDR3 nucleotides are TGTGCCTGGAGGGAGGACAGGGGGATATCGGCGGCCACCTTC. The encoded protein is CAWREDRGISAATF.

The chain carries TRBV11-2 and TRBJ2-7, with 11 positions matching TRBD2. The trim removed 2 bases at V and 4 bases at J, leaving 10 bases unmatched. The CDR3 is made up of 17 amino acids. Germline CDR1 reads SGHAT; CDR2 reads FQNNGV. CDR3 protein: CASSLRGSGRAWYEQYF. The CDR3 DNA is TGTGCCAGCAGCTTAAGGGGTAGCGGGAGGGCCTGGTACGAGCAGTACTTC.

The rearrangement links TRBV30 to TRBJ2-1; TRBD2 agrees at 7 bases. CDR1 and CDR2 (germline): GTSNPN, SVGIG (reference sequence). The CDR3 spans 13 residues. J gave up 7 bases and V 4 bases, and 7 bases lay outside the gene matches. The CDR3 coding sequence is TGTGCCTGGAAGGGGCGGGAGCGGAATGAGCAGTTCTTC. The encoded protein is CAWKGRERNEQFF.

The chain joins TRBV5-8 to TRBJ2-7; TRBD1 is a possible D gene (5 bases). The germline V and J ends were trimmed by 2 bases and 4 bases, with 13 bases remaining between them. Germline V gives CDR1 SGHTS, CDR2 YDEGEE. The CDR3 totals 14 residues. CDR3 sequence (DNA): TGTGCCAGCAGCTTTCTGTCCAGGGCTTACGAGCAGTACTTC. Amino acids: CASSFLSRAYEQYF.

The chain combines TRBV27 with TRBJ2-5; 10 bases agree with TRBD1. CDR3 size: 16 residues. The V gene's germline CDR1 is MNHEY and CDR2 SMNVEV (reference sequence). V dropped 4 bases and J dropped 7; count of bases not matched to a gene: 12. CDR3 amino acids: CASSSRQGQGIGTQYF. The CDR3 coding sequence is TGTGCCAGCAGTTCCCGGCAGGGACAGGGGATAGGGACCCAGTACTTC.

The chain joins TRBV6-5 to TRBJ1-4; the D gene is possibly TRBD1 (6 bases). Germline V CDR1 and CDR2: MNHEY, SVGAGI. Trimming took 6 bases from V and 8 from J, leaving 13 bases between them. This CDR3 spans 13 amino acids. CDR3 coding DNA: TGTGCCAGCAGCCCGGACAGAACGGAAAAACTGTTTTTT. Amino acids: CASSPDRTEKLFF.

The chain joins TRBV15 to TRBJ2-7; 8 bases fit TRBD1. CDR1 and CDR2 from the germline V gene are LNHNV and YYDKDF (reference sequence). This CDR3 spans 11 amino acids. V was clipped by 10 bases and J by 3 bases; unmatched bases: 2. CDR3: CAIGQGYEQYF. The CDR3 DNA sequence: TGTGCCATCGGACAGGGCTACGAGCAGTACTTC.

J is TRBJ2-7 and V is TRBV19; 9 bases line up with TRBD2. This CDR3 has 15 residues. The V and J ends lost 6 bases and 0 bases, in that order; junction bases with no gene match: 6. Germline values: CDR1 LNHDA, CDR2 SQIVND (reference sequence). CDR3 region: CASRTTSGYSYEQYF. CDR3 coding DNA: TGTGCCAGTAGGACGACTAGCGGCTACTCCTACGAGCAGTACTTC.

The CDR3 nucleotides read TGTGCCAGCAGCGAGGAGTTAACCGGGGAGCTGTTTTTT. Translation: CASSEELTGELFF. V usage is TRBV9 and J usage is TRBJ2-2; D gene unclear. The ends were cut back, 3 bases at V and 5 bases at J, with 8 bases in the middle. Germline V gene sequence: CDR1 SGDLS, CDR2 YYNGEE. The CDR3 is 13 residues long.

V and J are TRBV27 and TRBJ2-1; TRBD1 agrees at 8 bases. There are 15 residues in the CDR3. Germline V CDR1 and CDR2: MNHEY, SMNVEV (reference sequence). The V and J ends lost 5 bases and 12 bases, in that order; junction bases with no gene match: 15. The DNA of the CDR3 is TGTGCCAGCAGTCCCGGACAGGGTTCTAAGGGGTGGCAGTTCTTC. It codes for CASSPGQGSKGWQFF.

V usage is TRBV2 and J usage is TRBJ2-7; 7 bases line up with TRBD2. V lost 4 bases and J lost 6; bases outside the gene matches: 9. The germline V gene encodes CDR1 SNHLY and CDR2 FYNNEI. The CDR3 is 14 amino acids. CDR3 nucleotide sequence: TGTGCCAGCAGTGGGAGGCGGGAGTCTCTCGAGCAGTACTTC. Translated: CASSGRRESLEQYF.

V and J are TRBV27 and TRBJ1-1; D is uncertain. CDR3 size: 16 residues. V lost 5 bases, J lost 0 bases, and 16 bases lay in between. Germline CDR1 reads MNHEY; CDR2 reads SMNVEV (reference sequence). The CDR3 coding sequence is TGTGCCAGCAGTCCCCCTTATGCGGCGATGAACACTGAAGCTTTCTTT. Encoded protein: CASSPPYAAMNTEAFF.

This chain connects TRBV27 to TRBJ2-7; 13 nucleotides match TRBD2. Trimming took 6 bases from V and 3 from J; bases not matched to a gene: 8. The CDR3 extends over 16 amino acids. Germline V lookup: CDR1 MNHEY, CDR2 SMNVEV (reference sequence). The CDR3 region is CASSPPGLAGVYEQYF. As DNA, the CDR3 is TGTGCCAGCAGCCCCCCCGGACTAGCGGGGGTCTACGAGCAGTACTTC.

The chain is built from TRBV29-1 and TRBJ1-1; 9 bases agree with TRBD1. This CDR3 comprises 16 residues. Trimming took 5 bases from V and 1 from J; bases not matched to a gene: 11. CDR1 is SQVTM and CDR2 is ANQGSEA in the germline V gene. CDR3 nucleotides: TGCAGCGTTCAGAAAACAGGGGGCGAGGGGAACACTGAAGCTTTCTTT. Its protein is CSVQKTGGEGNTEAFF.

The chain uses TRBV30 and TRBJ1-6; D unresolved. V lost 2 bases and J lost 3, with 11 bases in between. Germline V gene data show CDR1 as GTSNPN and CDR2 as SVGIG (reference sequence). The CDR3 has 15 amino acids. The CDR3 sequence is CAWSQAGIYNSPLHF. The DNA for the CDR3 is TGTGCCTGGAGTCAAGCGGGAATCTATAATTCACCCCTCCACTTT.

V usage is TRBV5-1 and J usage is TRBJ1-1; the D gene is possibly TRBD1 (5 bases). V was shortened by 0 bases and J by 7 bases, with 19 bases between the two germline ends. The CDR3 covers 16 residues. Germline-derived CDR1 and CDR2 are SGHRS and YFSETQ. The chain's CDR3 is CASSLADSENHYEAFF. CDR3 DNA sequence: TGCGCCAGCAGCTTGGCCGACAGTGAGAATCATTATGAAGCTTTCTTT.

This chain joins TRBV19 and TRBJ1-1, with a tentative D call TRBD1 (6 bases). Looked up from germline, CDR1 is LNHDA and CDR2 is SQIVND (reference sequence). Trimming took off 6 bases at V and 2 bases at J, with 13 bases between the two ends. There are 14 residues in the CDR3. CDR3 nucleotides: TGTGCCAGTAGGCCCCGACAGGCCAACACTGAAGCTTTCTTT. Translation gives CASRPRQANTEAFF.

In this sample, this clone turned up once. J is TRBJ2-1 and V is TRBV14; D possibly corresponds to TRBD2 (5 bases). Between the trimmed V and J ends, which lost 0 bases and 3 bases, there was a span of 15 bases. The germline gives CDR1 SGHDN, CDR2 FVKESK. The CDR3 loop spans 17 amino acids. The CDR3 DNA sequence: TGTGCCAGCAGCCAAGAAGGAGGTGACGGGTTCTACAATGAGCAGTTCTTC. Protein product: CASSQEGGDGFYNEQFF. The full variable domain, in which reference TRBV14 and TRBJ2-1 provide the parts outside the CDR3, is EAGVTQFPSHSVIEKGQTVTLRCDPISGHDNLYWYRRVMGKEIKFLLHFVKESKQDESGMPNNRFLAERTGGTYSTLKVQPAELEDSGVYFCASSQEGGDGFYNEQFFGPGTRLTVL.

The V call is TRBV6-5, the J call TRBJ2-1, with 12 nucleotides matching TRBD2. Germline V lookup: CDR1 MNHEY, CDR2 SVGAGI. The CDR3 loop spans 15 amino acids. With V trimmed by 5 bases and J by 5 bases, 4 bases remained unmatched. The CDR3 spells CASSRGLAGDNEQFF. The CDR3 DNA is TGTGCCAGCAGTAGGGGACTAGCGGGCGACAATGAGCAGTTCTTC.

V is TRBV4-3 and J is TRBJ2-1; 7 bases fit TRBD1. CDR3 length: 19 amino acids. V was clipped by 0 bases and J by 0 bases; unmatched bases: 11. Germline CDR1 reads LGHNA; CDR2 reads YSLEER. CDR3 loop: CASSQELRGGGGSYNEQFF. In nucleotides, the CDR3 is TGCGCCAGCAGCCAAGAGTTGCGAGGGGGCGGAGGCTCCTACAATGAGCAGTTCTTC.

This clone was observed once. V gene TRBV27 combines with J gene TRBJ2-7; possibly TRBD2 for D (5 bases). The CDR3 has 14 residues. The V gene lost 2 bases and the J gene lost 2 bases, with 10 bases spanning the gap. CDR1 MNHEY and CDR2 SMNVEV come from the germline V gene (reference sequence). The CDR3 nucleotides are TGTGCCAGCAGTTTAGGAGGCAGAGCCTACGAGCAGTACTTC. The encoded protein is CASSLGGRAYEQYF.

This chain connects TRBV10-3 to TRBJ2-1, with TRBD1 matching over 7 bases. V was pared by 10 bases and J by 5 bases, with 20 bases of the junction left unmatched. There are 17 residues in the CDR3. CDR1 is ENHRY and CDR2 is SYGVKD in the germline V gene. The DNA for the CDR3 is TGTGCCACCCTTGCCCGAAATTCAGGGGGAGTGGACAATGAGCAGTTCTTC. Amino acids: CATLARNSGGVDNEQFF.

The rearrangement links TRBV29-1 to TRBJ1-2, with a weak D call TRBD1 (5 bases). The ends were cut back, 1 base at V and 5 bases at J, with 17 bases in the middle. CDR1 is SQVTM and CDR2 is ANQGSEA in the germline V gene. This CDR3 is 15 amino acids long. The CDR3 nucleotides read TGCAGCGTTGAAGCTCCTCGACAGCCGAAATATGGCTACACCTTC. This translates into CSVEAPRQPKYGYTF.

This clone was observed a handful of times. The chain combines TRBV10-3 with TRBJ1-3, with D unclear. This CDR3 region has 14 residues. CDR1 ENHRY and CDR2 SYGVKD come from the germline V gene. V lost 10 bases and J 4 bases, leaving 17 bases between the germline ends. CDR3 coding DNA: TGTGCCACCAAGACTCCTGAGCTCGGAAACACCATATATTTT. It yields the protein CATKTPELGNTIYF.

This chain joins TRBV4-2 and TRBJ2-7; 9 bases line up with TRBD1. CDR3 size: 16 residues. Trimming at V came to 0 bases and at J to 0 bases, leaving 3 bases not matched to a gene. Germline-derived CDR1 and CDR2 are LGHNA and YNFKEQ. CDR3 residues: CASSQDGTGSSYEQYF. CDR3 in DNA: TGTGCCAGCAGCCAAGATGGGACAGGGTCCTCCTACGAGCAGTACTTC.

DNA of the CDR3: TGTGCCAGTAGCGCAATCTCCCCTACTAGCGGGAGGTCGGATGAGCAGTTCTTC. The encoded protein is CASSAISPTSGRSDEQFF. The rearrangement links TRBV19 to TRBJ2-1; TRBD2 matches 12 bases. Germline CDR1 LNHDA, CDR2 SQIVND (reference sequence). This CDR3 has 18 residues. With V trimmed by 6 bases and J by 8 bases, 17 bases remained unmatched.

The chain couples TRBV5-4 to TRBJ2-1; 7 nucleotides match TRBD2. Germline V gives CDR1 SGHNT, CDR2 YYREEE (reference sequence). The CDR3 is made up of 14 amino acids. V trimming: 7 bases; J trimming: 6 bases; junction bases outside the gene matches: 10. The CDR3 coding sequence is TGTGCCAGCGCTGGGAGGGAGAGGCCCAATGAGCAGTTCTTC. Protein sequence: CASAGRERPNEQFF.

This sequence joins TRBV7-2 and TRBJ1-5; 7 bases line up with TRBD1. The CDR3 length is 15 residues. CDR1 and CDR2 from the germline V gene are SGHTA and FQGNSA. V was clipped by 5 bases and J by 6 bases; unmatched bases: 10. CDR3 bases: TGTGCCAGCAGCCCTGACCACAGGGGCACTCAGCCCCAGCATTTT. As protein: CASSPDHRGTQPQHF.

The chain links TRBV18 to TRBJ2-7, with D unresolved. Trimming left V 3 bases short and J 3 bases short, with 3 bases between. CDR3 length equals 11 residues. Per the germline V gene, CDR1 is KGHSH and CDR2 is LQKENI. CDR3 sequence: CASSPNYEQYF. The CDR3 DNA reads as TGTGCCAGCTCACCTAACTACGAGCAGTACTTC.

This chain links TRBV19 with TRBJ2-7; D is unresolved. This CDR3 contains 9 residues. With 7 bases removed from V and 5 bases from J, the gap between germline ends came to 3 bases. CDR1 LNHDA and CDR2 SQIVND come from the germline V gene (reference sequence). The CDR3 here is CASTDEQYF. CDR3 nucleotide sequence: TGTGCCAGTACTGACGAGCAGTACTTC.